Reported below is one T cell receptor (beta chain). Its antigen is unknown. The data are from a study of neoadjuvant nivolumab and ipilimumab in lung cancer. Broader study findings: Resected tumors had greater TCR richness and clonality than uninvolved lung. Only two of four nivolumab-treated tumors gained richness and clonality by surgery. Pretherapy blood TCR richness correlated positively with resected tumor richness.

TCRdb's table, derived via immunoSEQ multiplex PCR, lists solely in-frame clones and lacks some. The table shows some 50,000 clones, with about 89% occurring only once. The CDR3 covers 18 residues. The germline gives CDR1 LNHNV, CDR2 YYDKDF (reference sequence). Trimming removed 5 bases at V and 0 bases at J, with 17 bases between. The receptor's source is an adult with non-small cell lung cancer. Some clones in this sample may be carry-over from other donors' samples. This sample comprised blood, obtained before neoadjuvant nivolumab, alone or with ipilimumab. V gene TRBV15 combines with J gene TRBJ2-6; tentative D call: TRBD2 (6 bases). The CDR3 loop reads CATSLGTAGSSGANVLTF. The CDR3 coding sequence is TGTGCCACCAGCCTAGGGACTGCTGGTAGCTCTGGGGCCAACGTCCTGACTTTC.